This TCR beta chain derives from a study of cytomegalovirus exposure and HLA in healthy donors. Amplification used 60 Vbeta primers and 13 Jbeta primers. Sequenced by immunoSEQ multiplex PCR; TCRdb stores in-frame clones only, minus some. The sample lists about 110,000 clones, 76% occurring once. With regard to this clone: Its antigen is not identified.

V shed 6 bases and J shed 7 bases, with 10 bases lying between them. The CDR3 spans 11 residues. Per germline, CDR1 MNHNY and CDR2 SVGAGI (reference sequence). Study results and caveats: DRB1 had the most TCR associations and HLA-C the fewest, a later analysis found, with rates varying by HLA locus. As was reported, the HLA-A and HLA-B alleles of most subjects were accurately predicted from TCR beta sequences.

The sample comprised PBMCs. The chain couples TRBV6-6 to TRBJ2-7; D not resolved. The source is a man aged 35 to 55 in good health and CMV-seropositive. CDR3 region: CASSLELEQYF. DNA of the CDR3: TGTGCCAGCAGCCTAGAACTAGAGCAGTACTTC.